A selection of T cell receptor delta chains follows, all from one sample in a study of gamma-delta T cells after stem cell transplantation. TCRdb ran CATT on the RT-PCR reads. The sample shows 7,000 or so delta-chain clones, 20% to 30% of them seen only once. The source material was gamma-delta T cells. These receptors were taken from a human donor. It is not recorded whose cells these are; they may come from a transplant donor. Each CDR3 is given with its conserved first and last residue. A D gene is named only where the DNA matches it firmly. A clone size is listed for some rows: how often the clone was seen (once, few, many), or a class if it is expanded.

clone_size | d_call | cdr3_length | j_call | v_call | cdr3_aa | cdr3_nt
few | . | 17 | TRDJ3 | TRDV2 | CACDTPWVAWDTRQMFF | TGTGCCTGTGACACGCCCTGGGTTGCCTGGGACACCCGACAGATGTTTTTC
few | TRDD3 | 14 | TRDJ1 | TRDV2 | CACDLLGDTDKLIF | TGTGCCTGTGACTTACTGGGGGATACGGATAAACTCATCTTT
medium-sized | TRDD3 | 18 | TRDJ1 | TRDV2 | CACDTLTGGLIYTDKLIF | TGTGCCTGTGATACCCTAACTGGGGGACTAATTTACACCGATAAACTCATCTTT
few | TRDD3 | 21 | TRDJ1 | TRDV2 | CACDTLLGDTPVFGYTDKLIF | TGTGCCTGTGACACCCTACTGGGGGATACGCCGGTATTTGGGTACACCGATAAACTCATCTTT
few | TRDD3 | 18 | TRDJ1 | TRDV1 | CALGVPEGRWGIRNKLIF | TGTGCTCTTGGGGTACCCGAGGGTAGGTGGGGGATACGGAATAAACTCATCTTT
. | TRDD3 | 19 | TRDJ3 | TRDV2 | CACVRLGDPPSWDTRQMFF | TGTGCCTGTGTAAGACTGGGGGACCCGCCTTCATGGGACACCCGACAGATGTTTTTC
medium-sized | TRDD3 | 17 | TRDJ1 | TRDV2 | CACDAVLGDPYTDKLIF | TGTGCCTGTGACGCGGTACTGGGGGACCCGTACACCGATAAACTCATCTTT
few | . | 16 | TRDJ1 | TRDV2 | CACDTVGALPRDKLIF | TGTGCCTGTGACACCGTAGGGGCTCTCCCTCGGGATAAACTCATCTTT
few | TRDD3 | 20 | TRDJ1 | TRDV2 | CACDKVLTGGLPLYTDKLIF | TGTGCCTGTGATAAGGTACTGACTGGGGGCCTCCCATTGTACACCGATAAACTCATCTTT
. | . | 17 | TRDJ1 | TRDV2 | CACDSLGVARRTDKLIF | TGTGCCTGTGACTCCTTGGGGGTTGCCAGGAGGACCGATAAACTCATCTTT
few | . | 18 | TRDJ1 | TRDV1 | CALGELTIGPSYTDKLIF | TGTGCTCTTGGGGAACTAACAATCGGCCCCTCGTACACCGATAAACTCATCTTT
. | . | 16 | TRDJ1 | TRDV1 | CALGEIRYPYTDKLIF | TGTGCTCTTGGGGAAATTAGATACCCGTACACCGATAAACTCATCTTT
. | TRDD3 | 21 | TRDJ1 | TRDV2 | CACDTVVGLGDTNWYIDKLIF | TGTGCCTGTGACACCGTGGTGGGACTGGGGGACACGAATTGGTACATCGATAAACTCATCTTT
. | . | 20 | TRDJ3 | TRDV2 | CACDQLLRDPSSWDTRQMFF | TGTGCCTGTGACCAATTACTGAGGGATCCGAGCTCCTGGGACACCCGACAGATGTTTTTC
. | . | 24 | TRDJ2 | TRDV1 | CALGEPSPFSTDVRILSLTAQLFF | TGTGCTCTTGGGGAACCGTCCCCTTTTTCCACAGATGTCCGTATTCTTTCTTTGACCGCACAACTCTTCTTT
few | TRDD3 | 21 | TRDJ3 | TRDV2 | CACDEGTGGPRSSWDTRQMFF | TGTGCCTGTGACGAAGGTACTGGGGGCCCTCGGAGCTCCTGGGACACCCGACAGATGTTTTTC
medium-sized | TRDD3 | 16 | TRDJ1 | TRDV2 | CACDPVLGEPPDKLIF | TGTGCCTGTGACCCTGTACTGGGGGAGCCTCCCGATAAACTCATCTTT
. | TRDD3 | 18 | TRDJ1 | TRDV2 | CACERLGDKRGYTDKLIF | TGTGCCTGTGAGAGACTGGGGGATAAGAGGGGGTACACCGATAAACTCATCTTT
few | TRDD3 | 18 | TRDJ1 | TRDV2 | CACDSVSDWGFHTDKLIF | TGTGCCTGTGACAGCGTTTCCGACTGGGGGTTCCACACCGATAAACTCATCTTT
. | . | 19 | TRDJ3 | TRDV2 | CACDAYRAGPEAGTRQMFF | TGTGCCTGTGACGCCTATCGTGCTGGGCCCGAGGCTGGCACCCGACAGATGTTTTTC
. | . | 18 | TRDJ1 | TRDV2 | CACDTAGPRGGYTDKLIF | TGTGCCTGTGACACCGCGGGGCCTAGGGGAGGTTACACCGATAAACTCATCTTT
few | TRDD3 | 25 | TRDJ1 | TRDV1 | CALGDPRPSGDWGIGLLLYTDKLIF | TGTGCTCTTGGGGACCCAAGGCCTTCCGGGGACTGGGGGATTGGCCTTCTCCTATACACCGATAAACTCATCTTT
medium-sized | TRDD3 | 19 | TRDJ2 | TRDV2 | CACDPLGDTVLTLTAQLFF | TGTGCCTGTGACCCCCTGGGGGATACGGTCCTAACTTTGACAGCACAACTCTTCTTT
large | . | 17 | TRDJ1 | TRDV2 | CACDSIAGAGYTDKLIF | TGTGCCTGTGACAGTATCGCTGGGGCGGGATACACCGATAAACTCATCTTT
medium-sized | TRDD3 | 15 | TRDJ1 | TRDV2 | CACDTLLGDTDKLIF | TGTGCCTGTGACACTTTACTGGGGGATACGGATAAACTCATCTTT
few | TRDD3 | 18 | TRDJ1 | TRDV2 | CACDAVTTGGYFSDKLIF | TGTGCCTGTGACGCCGTTACTACTGGGGGATACTTTTCCGATAAACTCATCTTT
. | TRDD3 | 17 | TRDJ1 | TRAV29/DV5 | CAASGDWGIGYTDKLIF | TGTGCAGCAAGCGGGGACTGGGGGATCGGGTACACCGATAAACTCATCTTT
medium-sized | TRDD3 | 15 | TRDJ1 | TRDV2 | CACDLLGEYTDKLIF | TGTGCCTGTGACCTACTGGGGGAGTACACCGATAAACTCATCTTT
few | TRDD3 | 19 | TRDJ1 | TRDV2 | CACDSLLGDNHPYTDKLIF | TGTGCCTGTGACAGCTTACTGGGGGATAATCACCCGTACACCGATAAACTCATCTTT
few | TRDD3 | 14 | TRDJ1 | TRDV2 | CACDTLGYADKLIF | TGTGCCTGTGACACGTTGGGATACGCCGATAAACTCATCTTT
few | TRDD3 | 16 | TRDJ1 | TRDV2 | CACDTVGDKYTDKPIF | TGTGCCTGTGACACCGTCGGGGATAAGTACACCGATAAACCCATCTTT
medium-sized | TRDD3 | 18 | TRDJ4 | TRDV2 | CACDTASFTGGHARPLIF | TGTGCCTGTGACACCGCTTCCTTTACTGGGGGTCACGCCAGACCCCTGATCTTT
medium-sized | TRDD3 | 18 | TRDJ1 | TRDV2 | CACDNLLGTPTEADKLIF | TGTGCCTGTGACAACCTACTGGGGACACCAACCGAGGCCGATAAACTCATCTTT
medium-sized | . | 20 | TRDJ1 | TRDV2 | CACDTVKPLGPDFYTDKLIF | TGTGCCTGTGACACCGTCAAACCACTGGGCCCCGATTTTTACACCGATAAACTCATCTTT
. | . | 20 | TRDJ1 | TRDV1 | CALGERGTSAVEGYTDKLIF | TGTGCTCTTGGGGAGCGCGGAACCTCGGCAGTAGAGGGATACACCGATAAACTCATCTTT
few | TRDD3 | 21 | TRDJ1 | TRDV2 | CACDTLVPTDLLGDTDDKLIF | TGTGCCTGTGACACCCTGGTACCTACTGATTTACTGGGGGATACCGACGATAAACTCATCTTT
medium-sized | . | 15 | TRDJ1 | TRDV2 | CACDILGWRSDKLIF | TGTGCCTGTGACATTTTGGGATGGCGGAGCGATAAACTCATCTTT
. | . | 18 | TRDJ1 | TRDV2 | CACDQNYVEISPFNKLIF | TGTGCCTGTGACCAGAACTACGTCGAGATATCGCCTTTTAATAAACTCATCTTT
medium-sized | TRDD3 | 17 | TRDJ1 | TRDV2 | CACDTVTGGYWGAKLIF | TGTGCCTGTGACACCGTGACTGGGGGATATTGGGGTGCTAAACTCATCTTT
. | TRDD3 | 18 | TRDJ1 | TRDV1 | CALGDIPTWGYAPDKLIF | TGTGCTCTTGGGGACATTCCTACGTGGGGATACGCCCCTGATAAACTCATCTTT
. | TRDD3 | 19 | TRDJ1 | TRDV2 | CACDTVGGGYAWDTDKLIF | TGTGCCTGTGACACCGTGGGTGGGGGATACGCGTGGGACACCGATAAACTCATCTTT
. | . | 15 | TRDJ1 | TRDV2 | CACDTVVGGGDKLIF | TGTGCCTGTGACACCGTCGTCGGGGGAGGCGATAAACTCATCTTT
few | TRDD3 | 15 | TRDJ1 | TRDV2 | CACDEVGDKADKLIF | TGTGCCTGTGACGAGGTGGGGGATAAAGCCGATAAACTCATCTTT
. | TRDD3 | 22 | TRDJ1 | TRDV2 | CACDALTGGSRPINSSSEKLIF | TGTGCCTGTGACGCCCTAACTGGGGGATCAAGGCCGATAAACTCATCTTCAGAAAAACTCATCTTT
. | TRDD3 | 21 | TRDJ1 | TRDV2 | CACDTLFQSERTGGHTDKLIF | TGTGCCTGTGACACCCTATTCCAGTCCGAGCGTACTGGGGGCCACACCGATAAACTCATCTTT